This TCR beta chain was identified in a study of shared clonotypes between healthy human individuals. Findings and caveats of the study: Naive CD4 clonotypes were shared across several donors at roughly 5%.

For this clone: What it binds is unknown.

Naive-designated CD8 cells lacked CD45RO, were positively enriched for CCR7, and omitted terminally differentiated effector memory CD45RA+ cells. Per the germline V gene, CDR1 is LNHDA and CDR2 is SQIVND (reference sequence). The CDR3 totals 14 residues. The V end lost 5 bases, the J end lost 0 bases, and 11 bases lay between the germline ends. The run depth of the assay was deep. When replicate PCRs were run on sorted subsets, they used 150 to 200 ng DNA, some 33,000 T cell genomes. Under the authors' procedure: Junction-only sequences without quality scores were provided by ImmunoSEQ, so filtering was different. Assay: immunoSEQ multiplex PCR; the TCRdb copy retains only in-frame clones and omits some. V, J and clone size are taken as reported in that table, and D and trimming were inferred from the DNA itself. The sample carries hundreds of thousands of clones, about 96% recorded once.

The chain carries TRBV19 and TRBJ2-7; D not certain. The receptor was isolated from a woman younger than 45 in good health. Material for sequencing was naive CD8+ T cells sorted from blood. The DNA for the CDR3 is TGTGCCAGTAGTTCAGCCTCGAGCTCCTACGAGCAGTACTTC. Its translation: CASSSASSSYEQYF. The whole variable domain, remainder taken from reference TRBV19 and TRBJ2-7, is DGGITQSPKYLFRKEGQNVTLSCEQNLNHDAMYWYRQDPGQGLRLIYYSQIVNDFQKGDIAEGYSVSREKKESFPLTVTSAQKNPTAFYLCASSSASSSYEQYFGPGTRLTVT.